This record concerns one T cell receptor beta chain sequence. What it binds is not known. Trimming shortened V by 3 bases and J by 4 bases, and 21 bases separated the two germline ends. The CDR3 has 16 amino acids. Germline V CDR1 and CDR2: GTSNPN, SVGIG (reference sequence). Repertoires were generated with immunoSEQ multiplex PCR, while TCRdb's copy carries only in-frame clones and drops some. The data contain 100,000 or so clones, 82% of them seen just once; the ten biggest clones take up 5%. These data belong to a study of T cell responses to AZD1222 COVID-19 vaccine. Broader study findings: Spike-specific TCR breadth and depth rose after two AZD1222 doses. Close to half of all spike-specific TCRs reportedly target regions of the variants that are unmutated.

The chain combines TRBV30 with TRBJ1-1, with D perhaps TRBD1 (6 bases). The clonotype was recovered from an adult in good health. Sequenced here: peripheral blood, sampled on day 0 of AZD1222 vaccination. The CDR3 DNA follows: TGTGCCTGGAGGAAAGTTACTAGAGGAGGGGGCACTGAAGCTTTCTTT. Its protein product is CAWRKVTRGGGTEAFF.